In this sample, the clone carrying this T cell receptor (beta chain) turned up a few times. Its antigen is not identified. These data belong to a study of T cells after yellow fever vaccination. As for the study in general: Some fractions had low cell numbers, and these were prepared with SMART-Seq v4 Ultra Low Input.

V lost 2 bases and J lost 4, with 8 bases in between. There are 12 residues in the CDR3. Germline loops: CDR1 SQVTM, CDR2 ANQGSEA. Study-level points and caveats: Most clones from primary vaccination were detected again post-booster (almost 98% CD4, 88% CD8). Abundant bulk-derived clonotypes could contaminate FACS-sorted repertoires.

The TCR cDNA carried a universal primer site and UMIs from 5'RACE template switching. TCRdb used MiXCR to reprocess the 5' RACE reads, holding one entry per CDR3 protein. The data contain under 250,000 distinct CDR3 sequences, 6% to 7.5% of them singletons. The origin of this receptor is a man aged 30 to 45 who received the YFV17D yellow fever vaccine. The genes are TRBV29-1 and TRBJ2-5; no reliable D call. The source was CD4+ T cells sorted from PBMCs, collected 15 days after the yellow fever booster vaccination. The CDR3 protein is CSVERGSETQYF. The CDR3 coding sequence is TGCAGCGTTGAAAGAGGTTCAGAGACCCAGTACTTC.